This T cell receptor (beta chain) is from a study of T cells in Graves' hyperthyroidism and ophthalmopathy. TCR beta CDR3 regions were amplified from RNA transcripts. HTBI primers were used for first-round RT-PCR of the TCR CDR3. TCRdb ran MiXCR on the multiplex PCR reads and lists one entry per CDR3 protein. The table shows about 400,000 distinct CDR3 sequences, with 13% to 15% occurring only once. The CDR3 contains 15 residues. V trimming: 6 bases; J trimming: 4 bases; junction bases outside the gene matches: 7. Germline loops: CDR1 MNHNS, CDR2 SASEGT. This clonotype was obtained from a woman aged 25 to 45 with Graves' ophthalmopathy. Sequencing was done on a sample of blood. The genes are TRBV6-1 and TRBJ1-5; 9 bases map to TRBD1. CDR3 protein: CASRRDRVVNQPQHF. DNA for the CDR3: TGTGCCAGCAGACGGGACAGGGTGGTTAATCAGCCCCAGCATTTT.